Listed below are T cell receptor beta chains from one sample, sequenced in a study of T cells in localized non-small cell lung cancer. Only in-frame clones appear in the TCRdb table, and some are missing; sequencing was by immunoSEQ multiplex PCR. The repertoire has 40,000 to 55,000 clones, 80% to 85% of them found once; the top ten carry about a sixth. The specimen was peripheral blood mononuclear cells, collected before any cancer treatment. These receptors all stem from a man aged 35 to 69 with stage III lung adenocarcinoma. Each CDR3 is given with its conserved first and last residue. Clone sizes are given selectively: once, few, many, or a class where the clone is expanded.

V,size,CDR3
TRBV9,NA,CASSAGGHQETQYF
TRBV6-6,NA,CASTRPGLAFATQYF
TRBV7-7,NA,CASSSLQGTQETQYF
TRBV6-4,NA,CASSLIAGENYEQYF
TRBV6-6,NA,CASSYDGSEQFF
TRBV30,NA,CAWSGGLVETQYF
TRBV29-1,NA,CSARGLEGMNTGELFF
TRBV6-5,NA,CASRGTTGGFDAFF
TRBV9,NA,CASRPALWVSGVNEQFF
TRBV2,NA,CASREPGPELFF
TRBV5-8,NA,CASRFGGQYGEQFF
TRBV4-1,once,CASSRSPGTTYEQYF
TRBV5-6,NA,CASSLGRFNEKLFF
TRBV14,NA,CASSQKQPRRYNEQFF
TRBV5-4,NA,CASSLAASGEETQYF
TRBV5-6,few,CASSLGGGGAYNEQFF
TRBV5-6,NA,CASSFRVSSYNEQFF
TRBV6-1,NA,CASSEAWTQYF
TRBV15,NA,CATSNQKRGGSYNEQFF
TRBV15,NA,CATSRDYASTDTQYF
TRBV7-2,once,CASSLGRGRWSGELFF
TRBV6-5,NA,CASRHTGGYEQYF
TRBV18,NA,CASSPPKGGANTGELFF
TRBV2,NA,CASSYTEGATGELFF
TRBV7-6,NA,CASSLAGGQYEQYF
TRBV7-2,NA,CASSFGQDSGNTIYF